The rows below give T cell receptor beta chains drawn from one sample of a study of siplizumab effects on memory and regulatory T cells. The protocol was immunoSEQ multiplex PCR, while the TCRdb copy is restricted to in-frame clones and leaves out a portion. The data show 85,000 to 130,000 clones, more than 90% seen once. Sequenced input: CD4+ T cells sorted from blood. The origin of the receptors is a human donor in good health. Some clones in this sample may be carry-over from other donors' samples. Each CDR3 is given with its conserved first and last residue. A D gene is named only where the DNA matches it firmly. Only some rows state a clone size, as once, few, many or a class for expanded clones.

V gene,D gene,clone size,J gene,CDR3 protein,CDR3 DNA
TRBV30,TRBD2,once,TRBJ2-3,CAWTSGSTDTQYF,TGTGCCTGGACTAGCGGTTCCACAGATACGCAGTATTTT
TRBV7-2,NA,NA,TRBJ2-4,CASSLGVTGTREYF,TGTGCCAGCAGCTTAGGTGTCACCGGGACCCGGGAGTACTTC
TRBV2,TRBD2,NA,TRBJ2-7,CASSDWLGRLAGVSYEQYF,TGTGCCAGCAGTGACTGGTTGGGACGTCTAGCGGGGGTCTCCTACGAGCAGTACTTC
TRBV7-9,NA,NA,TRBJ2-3,CASSSAASTDTQYF,TGTGCCAGCAGCTCCGCCGCCAGCACAGATACGCAGTATTTT
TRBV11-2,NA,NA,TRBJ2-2,CASSLGTGNTGELFF,TGTGCCAGCAGCTTAGGGACGGGGAACACCGGGGAGCTGTTTTTT
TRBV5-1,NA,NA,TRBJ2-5,CASSAAPVETQYF,TGCGCCAGCAGCGCCGCCCCGGTGGAGACCCAGTACTTC
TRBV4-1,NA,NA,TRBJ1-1,CASSPVDGRGKNTEAFF,TGCGCCAGCAGCCCGGTTGATGGCAGGGGAAAGAACACTGAAGCTTTCTTT
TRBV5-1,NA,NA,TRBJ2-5,CASSLEGVDRETQYF,TGCGCCAGCAGCTTGGAGGGAGTAGATCGGGAGACCCAGTACTTC
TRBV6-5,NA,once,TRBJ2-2,CASSRLMSGELFF,TGTGCCAGCAGCCGACTAATGAGCGGGGAGCTGTTTTTT
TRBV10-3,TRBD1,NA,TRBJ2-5,CAISGQGLQETQYF,TGTGCCATCAGCGGACAGGGATTACAAGAGACCCAGTACTTC
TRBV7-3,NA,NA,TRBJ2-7,CASSLSPGSYEQYF,TGTGCCAGCAGCTTATCTCCTGGGTCCTACGAGCAGTACTTC
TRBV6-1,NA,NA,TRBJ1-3,CASTFLSGNTIYF,TGTGCCAGCACCTTTCTCTCTGGAAACACCATATATTTT
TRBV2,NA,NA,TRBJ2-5,CASSQGTRGETQYF,TGTGCCAGCAGTCAGGGGACCCGAGGGGAGACCCAGTACTTC
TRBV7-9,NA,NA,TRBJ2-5,CASSPTGFRYQETQYF,TGTGCCAGCAGCCCAACAGGGTTTAGGTACCAAGAGACCCAGTACTTC
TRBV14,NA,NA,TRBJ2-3,CASSGRGRKRLGTDTQYF,TGTGCCAGCAGCGGCAGGGGAAGGAAGCGCCTAGGCACAGATACGCAGTATTTT
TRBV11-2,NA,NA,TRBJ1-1,CASNPPFGTEAFF,TGTGCCAGCAACCCTCCGTTTGGCACTGAAGCTTTCTTT
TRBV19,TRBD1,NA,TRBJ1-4,CASSPGQGEKLFF,TGTGCCAGTAGCCCGGGACAGGGAGAAAAACTGTTTTTT
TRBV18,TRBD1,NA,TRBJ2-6,CASSLRGPGNGANVLTF,TGTGCCAGCTCCCTCAGGGGGCCCGGTAACGGGGCCAACGTCCTGACTTTC
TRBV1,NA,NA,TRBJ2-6,CTSSQESTSGRGGANVLTF,TGCACCAGCAGCCAAGAGTCGACTAGCGGGAGGGGTGGGGCCAACGTCCTGACTTTC
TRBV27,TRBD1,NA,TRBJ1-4,CASSLARDRAEKLFF,TGTGCCAGCAGTTTGGCCCGGGACAGGGCGGAAAAACTGTTTTTT
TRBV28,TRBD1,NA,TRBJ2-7,CANSWTGDFLYEQYF,TGTGCCAACAGTTGGACAGGGGACTTTCTCTACGAGCAGTACTTC
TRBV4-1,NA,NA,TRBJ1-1,CASSQIPLGTEAFF,TGCGCCAGCAGCCAAATACCCCTTGGGACTGAAGCTTTCTTT
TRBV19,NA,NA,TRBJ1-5,CASRRTVYSNQPQHF,TGTGCCAGTAGACGGACAGTCTATAGCAATCAGCCCCAGCATTTT
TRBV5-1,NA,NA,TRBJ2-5,CASSLGLSQETQYF,TGCGCCAGCAGCTTGGGATTAAGCCAAGAGACCCAGTACTTC
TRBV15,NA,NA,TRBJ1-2,CATSRDLRPGGKDYGYTF,TGTGCCACCAGCAGAGATCTTCGGCCCGGCGGGAAGGACTATGGCTACACCTTC
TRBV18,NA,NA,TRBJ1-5,CASSLSRTVNSNQPQHF,TGTGCCAGCTCACTATCTCGGACAGTTAATAGCAATCAGCCCCAGCATTTT
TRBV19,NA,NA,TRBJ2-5,CASSILPFQLLGQETQYF,TGTGCCAGTAGTATCCTCCCTTTTCAACTGCTGGGGCAAGAGACCCAGTACTTC
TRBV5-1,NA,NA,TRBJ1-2,CASSLAEGGNYGYTF,TGCGCCAGCAGCTTGGCGGAGGGGGGAAACTATGGCTACACCTTC
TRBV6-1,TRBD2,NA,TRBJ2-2,CASSEDVRATSGGGLFF,TGTGCCAGCAGTGAAGATGTCCGGGCTACTTCAGGCGGGGGGCTGTTTTTT
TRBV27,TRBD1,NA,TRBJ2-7,CATRGRSRAHRYEQYF,TGTGCCACTAGGGGGCGGTCGCGGGCCCACCGGTACGAGCAGTACTTC
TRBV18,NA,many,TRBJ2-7,CASSPRGVLDEQYF,TGTGCCAGCTCACCACGGGGGGTCCTGGACGAGCAGTACTTC
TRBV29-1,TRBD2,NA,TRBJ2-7,CSVARTSDSYEQYF,TGCAGCGTTGCGAGGACTAGCGACTCCTACGAGCAGTACTTC
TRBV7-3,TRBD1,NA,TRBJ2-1,CASSLGQGNYNEQFF,TGTGCCAGCAGCTTGGGACAGGGGAACTACAATGAGCAGTTCTTC
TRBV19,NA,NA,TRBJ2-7,CASSIQGSNYEQYF,TGTGCCAGTAGTATCCAGGGTTCAAACTACGAGCAGTACTTC
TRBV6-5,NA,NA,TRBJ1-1,CASSYGQINTEAFF,TGTGCCAGCAGTTACGGTCAGATTAACACTGAAGCTTTCTTT
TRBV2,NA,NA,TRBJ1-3,CASSIGSSSGNTIYF,TGTGCCAGCAGTATAGGGTCGAGCTCTGGAAACACCATATATTTT
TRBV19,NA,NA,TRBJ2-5,CASTRADQETQYF,TGTGCCAGTACTCGGGCGGACCAAGAGACCCAGTACTTC
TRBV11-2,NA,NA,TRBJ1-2,CASSLKANYGYTF,TGTGCCAGCAGCTTAAAGGCTAACTATGGCTACACCTTC
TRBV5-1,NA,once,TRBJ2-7,CASSLVEGEGLYEQYF,TGCGCCAGCAGCTTGGTGGAGGGGGAGGGGCTCTACGAGCAGTACTTC
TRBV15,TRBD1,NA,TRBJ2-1,CATSRKAGTGVNEQFF,TGTGCCACCAGCAGAAAAGCCGGGACAGGAGTCAATGAGCAGTTCTTC
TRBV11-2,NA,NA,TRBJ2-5,CASSTRQPPETQYF,TGTGCCAGCAGCACACGACAGCCGCCAGAGACCCAGTACTTC
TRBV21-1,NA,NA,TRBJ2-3,CASSPRGSGRGSQYF,TGTGCCAGCAGCCCACGGGGTAGCGGAAGGGGATCGCAGTATTTT
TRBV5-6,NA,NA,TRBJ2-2,CASSLKGQPHTGELFF,TGTGCCAGCAGCTTGAAAGGGCAGCCTCACACCGGGGAGCTGTTTTTT
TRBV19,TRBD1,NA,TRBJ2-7,CASSPRTGTYEQYF,TGTGCCAGTAGCCCCCGGACAGGGACCTACGAGCAGTACTTC
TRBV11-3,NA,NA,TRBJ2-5,CASSLDQGKTQYF,TGTGCCAGCAGCTTAGATCAGGGAAAGACCCAGTACTTC
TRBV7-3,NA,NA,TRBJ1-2,CASSLDGGVNYGYTF,TGTGCCAGCAGCTTAGATGGGGGCGTTAACTATGGCTACACCTTC